The source of this TCR beta chain is a study of T cells in Graves' hyperthyroidism and ophthalmopathy. In the study overall: Blood was drawn when the patient was first diagnosed and still untreated.

Findings and caveats of the study: Expanded thyroid clonotypes (above 0.001) were mostly also found in blood.

At least ten counts were recorded for this clonotype. Antigen unknown. CDR3 length equals 13 residues. Germline values: CDR1 KGHDR, CDR2 SFDVKD. With 11 bases removed from V and 2 bases from J, the gap between germline ends came to 14 bases. Uncontrolled infection, other autoimmune disease, pregnancy or lactation excluded patients. In making diagnoses, clinical symptoms, serum thyroxine and TRAb, thyroid ultrasound and orbital computed tomography were all used. The TCR beta CDR3 regions underwent amplification using RNA transcripts as the source. During a first-round RT-PCR of the TCR CDR3, the HTBI primer set was used. TCRdb re-derived calls from the multiplex PCR reads in MiXCR, one entry per CDR3 protein. This table holds about 250,000 distinct CDR3 sequences, around 24% found once.

This clonotype originated in a woman aged 40 to 55 with Graves' ophthalmopathy. Sequencing was done on a sample of blood. The chain links TRBV24-1 to TRBJ2-5; a weak D match, TRBD2 (6 bases). CDR3: CAISPGVQETQYF. DNA of the CDR3: TGTGCCATCTCGCCGGGGGTTCAAGAGACCCAGTACTTC.